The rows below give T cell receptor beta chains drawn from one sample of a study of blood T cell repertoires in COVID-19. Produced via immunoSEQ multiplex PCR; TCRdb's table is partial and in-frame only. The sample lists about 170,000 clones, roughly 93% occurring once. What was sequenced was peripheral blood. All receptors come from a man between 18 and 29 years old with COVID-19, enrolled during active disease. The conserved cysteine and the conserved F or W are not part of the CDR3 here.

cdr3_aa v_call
ASSRWGIGEKLL TRBV28
ATSDLPSSVQGSEQF TRBV24-1
ASSVYTTTEAF TRBV9
ASSLGTYNSPLH TRBV5-8
ASSFWRGGGELF TRBV28
SARVQGNLH TRBV20-1
ASSTRQGSNTGELF TRBV19
ASSQDRLAGAGEQF TRBV4-1
ASSTVRSRRDYGYT TRBV28
ASSLGAAKIHEQY TRBV28
ASSRSGTGAYNEQF TRBV27
ASSQPRDRNTGELF TRBV4-3
ASRTAAGEQF TRBV28
ASSILGTGNQPQH TRBV19
ASSPTGANYGYT TRBV6-6
ASTLDRPSSGANVLT TRBV21-1
ASRTTGGGNYGYT TRBV6-5
AISESGARTNEKLF TRBV10-3
ASSIGQGALAGELF TRBV19
ASSRQGTAPQH TRBV19
ASSIGSRDTGELF TRBV19
ASTAGAGLREQY TRBV6-5
ASSLARTGRSGNTIY TRBV7-9
ASSSAGGGRGSNQPQH TRBV28
ASSWGPEGKLL TRBV27
ASSEMGLAQFQETQY TRBV2
ATSDLSGRARNEQF TRBV24-1
ASSLRRGSDGYT TRBV7-9
ASSLGDRDREKLL TRBV7-2
SASKLPGFYNEQF TRBV20-1
SVASDSPSEQY TRBV29-1
ASSLGGARNSPLH TRBV27
ASSDRVGEQF TRBV6-5
AWSRAETQY TRBV30